The source of this T cell receptor (beta chain) is a study of blood T cell repertoires in COVID-19. The CDR3 has 14 amino acids. V shed 3 bases, J shed 5 bases, and the junction held 6 bases outside the gene matches. Germline assignment: CDR1 MGHRA and CDR2 YSYEKL. Recovered participants had two consecutive negative NP/OP PCR tests, healthcare professional clearance, or symptom resolution. Sequencing was performed with immunoSEQ multiplex PCR; in TCRdb, only in-frame clones are kept and a portion is missing. The sample records roughly 500,000 clones, roughly 90% being singletons. The source is a woman between 35 and 50 years old who had recovered from COVID-19. Sequenced material: PBMCs or T cells enriched from blood (not recorded which). The chain has TRBV4-1 and TRBJ1-2; 7 bases line up with TRBD1. DNA for the CDR3: TGCGCCAGCAGCCATGGACAGGAAGCATATGGCTACACCTTC. This encodes CASSHGQEAYGYTF.